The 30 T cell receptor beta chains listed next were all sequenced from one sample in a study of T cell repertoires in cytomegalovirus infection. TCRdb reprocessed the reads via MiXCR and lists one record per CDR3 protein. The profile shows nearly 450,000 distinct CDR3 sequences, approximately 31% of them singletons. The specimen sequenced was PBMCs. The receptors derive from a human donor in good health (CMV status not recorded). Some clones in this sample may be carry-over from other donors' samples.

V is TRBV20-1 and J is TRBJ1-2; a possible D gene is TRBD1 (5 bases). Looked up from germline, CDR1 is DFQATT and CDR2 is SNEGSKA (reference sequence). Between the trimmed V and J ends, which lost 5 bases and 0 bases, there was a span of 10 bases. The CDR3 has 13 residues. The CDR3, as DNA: TGCAGTGCTCATTTACAGGCTAACTATGGCTACACCTTC. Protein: CSAHLQANYGYTF.

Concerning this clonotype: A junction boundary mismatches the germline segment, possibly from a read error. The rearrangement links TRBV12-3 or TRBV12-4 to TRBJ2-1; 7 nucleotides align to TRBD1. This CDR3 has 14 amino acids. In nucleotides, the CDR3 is TGTGTCAGCAGTTTATTGAGGGGGCCATATGAGCAGTTCTTC. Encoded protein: CVSSLLRGPYEQFF.

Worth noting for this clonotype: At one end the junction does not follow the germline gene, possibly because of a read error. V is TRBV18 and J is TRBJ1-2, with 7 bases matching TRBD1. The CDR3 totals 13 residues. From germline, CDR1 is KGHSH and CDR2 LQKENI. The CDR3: CASAPGTVYGYTF. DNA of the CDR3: TGTGCCAGCGCACCTGGGACAGTCTATGGCTACACCTTC. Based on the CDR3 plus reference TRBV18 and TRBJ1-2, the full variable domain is NAGVMQNPRHLVRRRGQEARLRCSPMKGHSHVYWYRQLPEEGLKFMVYLQKENIIDESGMPKERFSAEFPKEGPSILRIQQVVRGDSAAYFCASAPGTVYGYTFGSGTRLTVV.

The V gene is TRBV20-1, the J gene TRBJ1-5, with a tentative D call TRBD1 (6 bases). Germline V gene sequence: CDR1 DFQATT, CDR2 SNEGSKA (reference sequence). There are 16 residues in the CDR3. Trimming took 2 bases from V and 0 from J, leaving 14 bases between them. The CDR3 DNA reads TGCAGTGCTAGATCCTGGGACACCGATAGCAATCAGCCCCAGCATTTT. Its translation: CSARSWDTDSNQPQHF.

In DNA form, the CDR3 reads TGTGCCAGCAGGGGGGGGGGAATCCAAGAGACCCAGTACTTC. This encodes CASRGGGIQETQYF. The chain links TRBV12-3 or TRBV12-4 to TRBJ2-5, with 7 bases matching TRBD2. J lost 1 base, V lost 6 bases, and 5 bases had no gene match. This CDR3 has 14 residues.

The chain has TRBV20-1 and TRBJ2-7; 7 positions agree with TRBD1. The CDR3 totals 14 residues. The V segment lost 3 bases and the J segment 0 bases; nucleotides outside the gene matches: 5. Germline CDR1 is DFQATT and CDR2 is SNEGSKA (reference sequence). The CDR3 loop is CSASKGQSSYEQYF. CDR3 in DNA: TGCAGTGCTAGTAAGGGACAGAGCTCCTACGAGCAGTACTTC.

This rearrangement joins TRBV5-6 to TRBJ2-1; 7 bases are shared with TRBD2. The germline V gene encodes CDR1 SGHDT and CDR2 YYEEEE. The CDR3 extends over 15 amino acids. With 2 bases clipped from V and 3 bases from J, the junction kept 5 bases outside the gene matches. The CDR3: CASSFEGGYYNEQFF. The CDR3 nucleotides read TGTGCCAGCAGCTTTGAGGGAGGGTACTACAATGAGCAGTTCTTC. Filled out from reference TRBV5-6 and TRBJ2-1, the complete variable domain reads DAGVTQSPTHLIKTRGQQVTLRCSPKSGHDTVSWYQQALGQGPQFIFQYYEEEERQRGNFPDRFSGHQFPNYSSELNVNALLLGDSALYLCASSFEGGYYNEQFFGPGTRLTVL.

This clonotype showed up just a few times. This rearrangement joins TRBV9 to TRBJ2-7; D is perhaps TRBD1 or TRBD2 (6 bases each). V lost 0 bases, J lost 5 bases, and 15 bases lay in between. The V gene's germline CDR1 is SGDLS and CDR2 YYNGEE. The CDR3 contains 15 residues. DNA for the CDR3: TGTGCCAGCAGCGTAGTTGGGGGGCGCCTGGACGAGCAGTACTTC. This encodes CASSVVGGRLDEQYF.

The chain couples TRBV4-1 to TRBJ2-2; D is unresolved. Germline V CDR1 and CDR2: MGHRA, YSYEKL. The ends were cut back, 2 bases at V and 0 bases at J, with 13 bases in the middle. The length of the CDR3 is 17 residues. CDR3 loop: CASSQINSWANTGELFF. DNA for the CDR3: TGCGCCAGCAGCCAAATAAACTCCTGGGCGAACACCGGGGAGCTGTTTTTT.

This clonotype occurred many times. The CDR3 coding sequence is TGTGCCAGCAGTTTGAGGAAAATCTATGGCTACACCTTC. This translates into CASSLRKIYGYTF. The chain employs TRBV12-3 or TRBV12-4 and TRBJ1-2; D uncertain. This CDR3 comprises 13 residues. The V gene lost 3 bases and the J gene lost 4 bases, with 9 bases spanning the gap.

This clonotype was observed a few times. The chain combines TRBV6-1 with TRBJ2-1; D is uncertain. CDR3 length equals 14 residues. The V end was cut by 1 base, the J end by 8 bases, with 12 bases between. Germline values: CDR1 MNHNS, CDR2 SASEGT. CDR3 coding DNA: TGTGCCAGCAGTGAAGGGGGTGCAATGGATGAGCAGTTCTTC. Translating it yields CASSEGGAMDEQFF.

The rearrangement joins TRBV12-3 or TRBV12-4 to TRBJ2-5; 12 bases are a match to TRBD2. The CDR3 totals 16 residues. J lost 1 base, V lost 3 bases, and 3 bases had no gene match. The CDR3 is CASSLASGGAQETQYF. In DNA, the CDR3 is TGTGCCAGCAGTTTGGCTAGCGGGGGGGCCCAAGAGACCCAGTACTTC.

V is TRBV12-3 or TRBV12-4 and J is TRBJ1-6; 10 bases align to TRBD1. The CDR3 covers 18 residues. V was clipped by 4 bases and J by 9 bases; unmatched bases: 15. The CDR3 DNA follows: TGTGCCAGCAGTTCCGGGACAGGGGTGTACCCAGCAGGTTCACCCCTCCACTTT. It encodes CASSSGTGVYPAGSPLHF.

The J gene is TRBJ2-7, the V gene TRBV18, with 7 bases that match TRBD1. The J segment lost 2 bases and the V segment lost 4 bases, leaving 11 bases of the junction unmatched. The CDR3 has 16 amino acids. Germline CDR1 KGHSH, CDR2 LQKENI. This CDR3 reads CASSQGQADTAYEQYF. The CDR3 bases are TGTGCCAGCTCACAAGGACAGGCCGACACAGCCTACGAGCAGTACTTC.

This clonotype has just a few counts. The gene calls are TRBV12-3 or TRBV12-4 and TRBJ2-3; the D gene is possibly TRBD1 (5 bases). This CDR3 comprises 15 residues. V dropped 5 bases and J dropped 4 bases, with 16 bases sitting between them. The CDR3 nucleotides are TGTGCCAGCAGTCCCCCAACAGGTCCCCCAGATACGCAGTATTTT. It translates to CASSPPTGPPDTQYF.

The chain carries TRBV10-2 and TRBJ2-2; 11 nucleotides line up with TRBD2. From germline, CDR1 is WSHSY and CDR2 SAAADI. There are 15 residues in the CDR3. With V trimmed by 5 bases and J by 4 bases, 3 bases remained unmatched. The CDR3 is CASSTGTSGTGELFF. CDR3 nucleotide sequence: TGCGCCAGCAGTACCGGGACTAGCGGCACCGGGGAGCTGTTTTTT.

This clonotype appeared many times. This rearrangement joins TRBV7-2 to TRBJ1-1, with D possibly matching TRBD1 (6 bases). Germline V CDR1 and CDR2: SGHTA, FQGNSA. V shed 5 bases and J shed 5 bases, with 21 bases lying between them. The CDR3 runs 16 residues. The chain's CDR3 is CASSPSATGGRTEAFF. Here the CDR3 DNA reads TGTGCCAGCAGCCCAAGCGCGACAGGAGGCCGGACTGAAGCTTTCTTT.

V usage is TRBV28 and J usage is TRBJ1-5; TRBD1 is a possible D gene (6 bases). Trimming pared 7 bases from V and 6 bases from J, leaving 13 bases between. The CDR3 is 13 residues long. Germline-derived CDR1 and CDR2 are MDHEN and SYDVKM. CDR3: CASNPGGPQPQHF. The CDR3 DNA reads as TGTGCCAGCAACCCCGGGGGGCCTCAGCCCCAGCATTTT. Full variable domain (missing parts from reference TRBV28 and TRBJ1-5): DVKVTQSSRYLVKRTGEKVFLECVQDMDHENMFWYRQDPGLGLRLIYFSYDVKMKEKGDIPEGYSVSREKKERFSLILESASTNQTSMYLCASNPGGPQPQHFGDGTRLSIL.

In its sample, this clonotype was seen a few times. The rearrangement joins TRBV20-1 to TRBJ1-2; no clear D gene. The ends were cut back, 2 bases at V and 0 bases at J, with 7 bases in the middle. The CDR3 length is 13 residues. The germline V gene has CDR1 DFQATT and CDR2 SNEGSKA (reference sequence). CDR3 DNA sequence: TGCAGTGCTAGATGGTCAGCTAACTATGGCTACACCTTC. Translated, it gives CSARWSANYGYTF.

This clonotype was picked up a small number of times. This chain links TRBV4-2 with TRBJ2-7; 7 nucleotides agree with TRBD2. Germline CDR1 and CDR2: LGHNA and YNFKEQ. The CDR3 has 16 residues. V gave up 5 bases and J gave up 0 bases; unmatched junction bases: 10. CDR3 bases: TGTGCCAGCAGCGACCTTATCGCGGGGGACTCCTACGAGCAGTACTTC. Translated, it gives CASSDLIAGDSYEQYF.

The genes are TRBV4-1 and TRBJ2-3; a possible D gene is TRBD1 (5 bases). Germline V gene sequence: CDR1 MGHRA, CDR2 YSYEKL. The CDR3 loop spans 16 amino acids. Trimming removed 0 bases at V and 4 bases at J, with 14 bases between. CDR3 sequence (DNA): TGCGCCAGCAGCCAAGAAGGGGTGGGGCGGTCAGATACGCAGTATTTT. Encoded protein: CASSQEGVGRSDTQYF.

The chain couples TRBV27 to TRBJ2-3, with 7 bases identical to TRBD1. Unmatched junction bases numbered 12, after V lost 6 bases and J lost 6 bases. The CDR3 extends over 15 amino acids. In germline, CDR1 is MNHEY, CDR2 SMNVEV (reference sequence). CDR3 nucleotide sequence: TGTGCCAGCAGACTACTCTCGACAGGGAAGGATACGCAGTATTTT. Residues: CASRLLSTGKDTQYF.

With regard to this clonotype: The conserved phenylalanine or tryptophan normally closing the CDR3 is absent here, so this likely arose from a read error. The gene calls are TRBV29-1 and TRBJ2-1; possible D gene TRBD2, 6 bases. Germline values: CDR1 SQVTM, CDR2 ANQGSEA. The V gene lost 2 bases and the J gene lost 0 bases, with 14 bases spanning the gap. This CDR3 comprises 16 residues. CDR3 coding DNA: TGCAGCGTTGAACCTACCGCGGGGAGCTCCTACAATGAGCAGTTCTTA. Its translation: CSVEPTAGSSYNEQFL.

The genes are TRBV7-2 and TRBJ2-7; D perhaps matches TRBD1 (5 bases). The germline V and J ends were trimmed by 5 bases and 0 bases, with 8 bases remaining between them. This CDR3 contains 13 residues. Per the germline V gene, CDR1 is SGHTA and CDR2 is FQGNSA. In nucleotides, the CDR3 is TGTGCCAGCAGCAAGACAGTCTCCTACGAGCAGTACTTC. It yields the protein CASSKTVSYEQYF.

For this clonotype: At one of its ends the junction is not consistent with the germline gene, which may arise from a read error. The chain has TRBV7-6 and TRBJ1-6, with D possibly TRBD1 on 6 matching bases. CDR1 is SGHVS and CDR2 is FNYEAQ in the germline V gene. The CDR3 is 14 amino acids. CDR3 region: CASSKQGDNSPHHF. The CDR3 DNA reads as TGTGCCAGCAGCAAACAGGGAGATAATTCACCCCACCACTTT.

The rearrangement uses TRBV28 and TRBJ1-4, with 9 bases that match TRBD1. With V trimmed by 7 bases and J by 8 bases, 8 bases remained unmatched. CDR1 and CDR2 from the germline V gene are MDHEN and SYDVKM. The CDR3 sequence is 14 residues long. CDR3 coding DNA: TGTGCCAGCAATGAGGACAGGGGACGGGAAAAACTGTTTTTT. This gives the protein CASNEDRGREKLFF.

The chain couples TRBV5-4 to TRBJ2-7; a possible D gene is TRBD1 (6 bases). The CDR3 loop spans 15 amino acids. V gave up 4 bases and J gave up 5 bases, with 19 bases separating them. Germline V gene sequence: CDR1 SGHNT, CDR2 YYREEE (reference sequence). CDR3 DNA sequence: TGTGCCAGCAGCGCAAAGGGACAACGGGTGAACGAGCAGTACTTC. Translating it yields CASSAKGQRVNEQYF.

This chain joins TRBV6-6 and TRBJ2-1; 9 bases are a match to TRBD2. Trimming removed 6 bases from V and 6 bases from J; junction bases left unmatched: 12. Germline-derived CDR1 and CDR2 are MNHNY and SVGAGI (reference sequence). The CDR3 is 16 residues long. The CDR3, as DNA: TGTGCCAGCAGACCCTCGGCTGCGGGGGGGCCCAATGAGCAGTTCTTC. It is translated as CASRPSAAGGPNEQFF.

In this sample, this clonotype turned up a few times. CDR3 bases: TGTGCCTGGACCACAGGGCTCCATTCACCCCTCCACTTT. Translating it yields CAWTTGLHSPLHF. The chain uses TRBV30 and TRBJ1-6; possibly TRBD1 for D (6 bases). Germline assignment: CDR1 GTSNPN and CDR2 SVGIG (reference sequence). With 4 bases removed from V and 8 bases from J, the gap between germline ends came to 12 bases. The CDR3 sequence is 13 residues long. The full variable domain, its missing parts supplied by reference TRBV30 and TRBJ1-6, is SQTIHQWPATLVQPVGSPLSLECTVEGTSNPNLYWYRQAAGRGLQLLFYSVGIGQISSEVPQNLSASRPQDRQFILSSKKLLLSDSGFYLCAWTTGLHSPLHFGNGTRLTVT.

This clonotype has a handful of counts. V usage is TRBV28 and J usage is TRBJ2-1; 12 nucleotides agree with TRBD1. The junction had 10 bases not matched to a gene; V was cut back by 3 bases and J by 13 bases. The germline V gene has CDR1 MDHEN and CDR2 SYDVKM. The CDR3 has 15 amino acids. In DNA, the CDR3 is TGTGCCAGCAGTTTGCTGGGACAGGGGGCGCCCCAACAGTTCTTC. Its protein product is CASSLLGQGAPQQFF. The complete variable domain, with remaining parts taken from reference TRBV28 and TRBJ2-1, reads DVKVTQSSRYLVKRTGEKVFLECVQDMDHENMFWYRQDPGLGLRLIYFSYDVKMKEKGDIPEGYSVSREKKERFSLILESASTNQTSMYLCASSLLGQGAPQQFFGPGTRLTVL.